The 27 T cell receptor beta chains reported below all come from one sample, sequenced in a study of low-dose radiotherapy and immunotherapy resistance in tumors. Primers used for first-strand cDNA, a TRAV- and TRBV-specific set, covered both alpha and beta chains. Over 20 PCR cycles, TCRs were amplified from a constant-region primer and V-primer adapter. TCRdb analysed the reads with MiXCR anew, one entry per CDR3 protein. Of approximately 45,000 distinct CDR3 sequences listed, about 25% are singletons. Noted time point: after trial treatment. Sample treatment: LDRT plus nivolumab, ipilimumab, low-dose cyclophosphamide and aspirin (RACIN trial). Specimen: PBMCs, collected after low-dose radiotherapy plus immunotherapy. The source of these receptors is a male donor with prostate cancer.

This clonotype showed up many times. The chain uses TRBV7-9 and TRBJ2-7, with D perhaps TRBD2 (6 bases). Germline loops: CDR1 SEHNR, CDR2 FQNEAQ (reference sequence). The CDR3 is 12 residues long. Trimming removed 5 bases at V and 6 bases at J, with 11 bases between. The CDR3 nucleotides are TGTGCCAGCAGCCCGACTAGTGGCGAGCAGTACTTC. Translated, it gives CASSPTSGEQYF. The full variable domain, rest sourced from reference TRBV7-9 and TRBJ2-7, is DTGVSQNPRHKITKRGQNVTFRCDPISEHNRLYWYRQTLGQGPEFLTYFQNEAQLEKSRLLSDRFSAERPKGSFSTLEIQRTEQGDSAMYLCASSPTSGEQYFGPGTRLTVT.

This clonotype was recorded at least ten times. V gene TRBV27 combines with J gene TRBJ2-1; the match to TRBD2 covers 9 bases. The CDR3 totals 18 residues. V shed 5 bases, J shed 4 bases, and the junction held 15 bases outside the gene matches. Germline loops: CDR1 MNHEY, CDR2 SMNVEV (reference sequence). CDR3 nucleotides: TGTGCCAGCAGTGAAGAAAAACTAAGGACTAGCGCATACAATGAGCAGTTCTTC. It yields the protein CASSEEKLRTSAYNEQFF.

This clonotype was recorded at least ten times. The J gene is TRBJ1-2, the V gene TRBV19, with D perhaps TRBD1 (5 bases). The CDR3 loop spans 12 amino acids. V dropped 9 bases and J dropped 5 bases, with 13 bases sitting between them. From germline, CDR1 is LNHDA and CDR2 SQIVND (reference sequence). CDR3 residues: CASRDPGYGYTF. For the CDR3, the DNA is TGTGCCAGCAGGGATCCTGGGTATGGCTACACCTTC.

Many counts were recorded for this clonotype. Here the CDR3 reads CASSQPTGENQPQHF. Written as DNA, the CDR3 is TGCGCCAGCAGCCAACCGACAGGGGAAAATCAGCCCCAGCATTTT. The V call is TRBV4-1, the J call TRBJ1-5; 8 nucleotides line up with TRBD1. V dropped 2 bases and J dropped 4; count of bases not matched to a gene: 4. The CDR3 contains 15 residues. The V gene's germline CDR1 is MGHRA and CDR2 YSYEKL.

On this clonotype: A much larger clone lies a single base off, so this may be a read error. The rearrangement uses TRBV7-9 and TRBJ2-3; 10 bases are a match to TRBD2. CDR1 is SEHNR, CDR2 FQNEAQ, per germline (reference sequence). The CDR3 is 15 amino acids. The CDR3 nucleotides read TGTGCCAGCAGCTCAGGACTAGCGGCGACAGATACGCATTATTTT. Its protein product is CASSSGLAATDTHYF.

This clonotype was counted ten times or more. The rearrangement uses TRBV7-9 and TRBJ2-2, with D hard to call. The germline V gene has CDR1 SEHNR and CDR2 FQNEAQ (reference sequence). This CDR3 is built from 14 residues. V gave up 5 bases and J gave up 1 base, with 8 bases separating them. CDR3 sequence (DNA): TGTGCCAGCAGCCCCGTCCAGAACACCGGGGAGCTGTTTTTT. Translated: CASSPVQNTGELFF.

The CDR3 nucleotides are TGCAGCGTTGAAGACGGAGGGGGCTACGAGCAGTACTTC. Translating it yields CSVEDGGGYEQYF. The chain has TRBV29-1 and TRBJ2-7; either TRBD1 or TRBD2 may supply D (6 bases each). The CDR3 totals 13 residues. Trimming took 0 bases from V and 3 from J, leaving 9 bases between them. The germline V gene has CDR1 SQVTM and CDR2 ANQGSEA.

By share, this clonotype counts as medium-sized. The chain has TRBV6-8 and TRBJ2-1, with TRBD2 identical over 7 bases. Germline V gene lookup returns CDR1 MNHGY and CDR2 SAAAGT. CDR3 size: 14 residues. V shed 11 bases and J 4 bases; nucleotides not matched to a gene: 11. The CDR3 DNA reads as TGTGCCGCACGGGCGGCGGGAGAGTACAATGAGCAGTTCTTC. Its protein product is CAARAAGEYNEQFF.

The sample holds many counts of this clonotype. V usage is TRBV20-1 and J usage is TRBJ2-7, with D perhaps matching TRBD2 (7 bases). This CDR3 is built from 17 residues. V was clipped by 1 base and J by 5 bases, with 24 bases between them. Germline V CDR1 and CDR2: DFQATT, SNEGSKA (reference sequence). The CDR3 spells CSARGQGSGGIFNEQYF. The CDR3 region has the DNA TGCAGTGCTAGAGGTCAGGGGTCGGGGGGAATTTTCAACGAGCAGTACTTC.

This clonotype was seen at least ten times. The V and J genes are TRBV3-1 and TRBJ2-3, with D perhaps matching TRBD1 (5 bases). The germline CDR1 and CDR2 sequences are LGHDT and YNNKEL (reference sequence). The V end lost 1 base, the J end lost 1 base, and 6 bases lay between the germline ends. CDR3 size: 14 residues. In DNA form, the CDR3 reads TGTGCCAGCAGCCAAGTAGGGGGCACAGATACGCAGTATTTT. It encodes CASSQVGGTDTQYF.

This clonotype was found many times. V usage is TRBV2 and J usage is TRBJ1-1; no firm D call. Deletions cut 4 bases from V and 8 bases from J, with 8 bases between. In germline, CDR1 is SNHLY, CDR2 FYNNEI. The CDR3 length is 11 residues. The CDR3 here is CASSVRREAFF. The CDR3 DNA sequence: TGTGCCAGCAGTGTCCGACGAGAAGCTTTCTTT.

The chain is built from TRBV7-3 and TRBJ1-3; TRBD1 is a possible D gene (6 bases). The CDR3 extends over 15 amino acids. V was shortened by 5 bases and J by 2 bases, with 13 bases between the two germline ends. Germline CDR1 SGHTA, CDR2 FQGTGA. CDR3 nucleotides: TGTGCCAGCAGCATATCAGGGGCGCCTGGAAACACCATATATTTT. This translates into CASSISGAPGNTIYF.

This clonotype came up many times. The chain employs TRBV30 and TRBJ2-5, with D possibly being TRBD1 or TRBD2 (6 bases each). Germline CDR1 reads GTSNPN; CDR2 reads SVGIG (reference sequence). The CDR3 has 15 residues. V was trimmed by 0 bases and J by 5 bases, leaving 16 bases between them. Here the CDR3 DNA reads TGTGCCTGGAGTGTAACGGGGGACACAGGGGAGACCCAGTACTTC. It translates to CAWSVTGDTGETQYF. Together with reference TRBV30 and TRBJ2-5, the CDR3 gives the full variable domain: SQTIHQWPATLVQPVGSPLSLECTVEGTSNPNLYWYRQAAGRGLQLLFYSVGIGQISSEVPQNLSASRPQDRQFILSSKKLLLSDSGFYLCAWSVTGDTGETQYFGPGTRLLVL.

This clonotype was observed a handful of times. V gene TRBV23-1 combines with J gene TRBJ1-5; the D gene is possibly TRBD1 (5 bases). TRBV23-1 is reported as an ORF; its role is uncertain. The CDR3 has 13 residues. Trimming pared 7 bases from V and 3 bases from J, leaving 10 bases between. The CDR3 region has the DNA TGCGCCAGCACGTCAGGGTCCAATCAGCCCCAGCATTTT. Its protein product is CASTSGSNQPQHF.

This clonotype has at least ten counts. The chain employs TRBV28 and TRBJ2-1, with 8 positions matching TRBD2. There are 15 residues in the CDR3. CDR1 is MDHEN and CDR2 is SYDVKM in the germline V gene. Trimming removed 5 bases from V and 6 bases from J; junction bases left unmatched: 9. CDR3 amino acids: CASSPPGLATNEQFF. In nucleotides, the CDR3 is TGTGCCAGCAGTCCCCCCGGACTAGCAACCAATGAGCAGTTCTTC.

This clonotype was seen ten or more times. The V and J genes are TRBV25-1 and TRBJ2-3; D is unclear. CDR1 is MGHDK, CDR2 SYGVNS, per germline. V was cut by 6 bases and J by 0 bases, with 16 bases left in between. The CDR3 extends over 16 amino acids. Written as DNA, the CDR3 is TGTGCCAGCAGCATGACTGACGGGCTGAGCACAGATACGCAGTATTTT. Translated: CASSMTDGLSTDTQYF.

This clonotype was counted only a few times. The chain uses TRBV2 and TRBJ2-4, with 8 bases that match TRBD2. The V gene's germline CDR1 is SNHLY and CDR2 FYNNEI. The CDR3 covers 17 residues. Trimming at V came to 6 bases and at J to 1 base, leaving 11 bases not matched to a gene. The CDR3 nucleotides are TGTGCCAGCAGCGCCAACGCGGGGGGTAGGGCCAAAAACATTCAGTACTTC. Protein sequence: CASSANAGGRAKNIQYF. The full variable domain, rest sourced from reference TRBV2 and TRBJ2-4, is EPEVTQTPSHQVTQMGQEVILRCVPISNHLYFYWYRQILGQKVEFLVSFYNNEISEKSEIFDDQFSVERPDGSNFTLKIRSTKLEDSAMYFCASSANAGGRAKNIQYFGAGTRLSVL.

In the case of this clonotype: It is unclear where the CDR3 begins or ends on the DNA, so no DNA is shown, and the CDR3 is as TCRdb lists it. This chain uses TRBV11-2 with TRBJ2-2; the table's D call TRBD1 went unverified against the DNA. Germline loops: CDR1 SGHAT, CDR2 FQNNGV. The CDR3 region is 16 residues in length, termini included. CDR3 in amino acids: CASSSRAGGSGELFFF.

By frequency in the sample, this clonotype is medium-sized (0.01 to 0.1%). The rearrangement joins TRBV6-8 to TRBJ2-3, with D possibly TRBD1 on 5 matching bases. Trimming removed 6 bases from V and 2 bases from J, with 15 bases in between. The CDR3 has 15 residues. The germline V gene encodes CDR1 MNHGY and CDR2 SAAAGT. The CDR3 DNA sequence: TGTGCCAGCAGCCCTTCCACAGGTTCCACAGATACGCAGTATTTT. It translates to CASSPSTGSTDTQYF.

This clonotype was seen at least ten times. V usage is TRBV4-1 and J usage is TRBJ1-3; D might be TRBD1 (5 bases). The CDR3 is 16 amino acids. V was clipped by 2 bases and J by 0 bases, with 11 bases between them. Germline V CDR1 and CDR2: MGHRA, YSYEKL. The CDR3 loop reads CASSQQGASSGNTIYF. The CDR3 nucleotides read TGCGCCAGCAGCCAACAAGGGGCCAGCTCTGGAAACACCATATATTTT.

This clonotype was recorded at least ten times. Here the CDR3 reads CASSLPSAGGTQYF. The CDR3 DNA is TGTGCCAGCAGCTTACCTAGCGCAGGGGGGACCCAGTACTTC. This chain links TRBV7-2 with TRBJ2-5; TRBD1 is a possible D gene (7 bases). CDR3 size: 14 residues. V lost 2 bases to trimming and J lost 7 bases, with 14 bases between them. Per the germline V gene, CDR1 is SGHTA and CDR2 is FQGNSA.

The sample holds many counts of this clonotype. V and J are TRBV20-1 and TRBJ2-3; TRBD2 matches 9 bases. Germline V lookup: CDR1 DFQATT, CDR2 SNEGSKA (reference sequence). The CDR3 covers 13 residues. The junction had 5 bases not matched to a gene; V was cut back by 6 bases and J by 4 bases. The CDR3 protein is CSARTSAADTQYF. In DNA, the CDR3 is TGCAGTGCCCGGACTAGCGCGGCAGATACGCAGTATTTT.

This clonotype has ten or more counts. CDR3 sequence reads: CASSLRTLPNGAFF. CDR3 bases: TGTGCCAGCAGCTTACGGACACTACCTAACGGAGCTTTCTTT. The chain employs TRBV7-2 and TRBJ1-1; the D gene is possibly TRBD1 (5 bases). Looked up from germline, CDR1 is SGHTA and CDR2 is FQGNSA. This CDR3 has 14 residues. The germline V and J ends were trimmed by 2 bases and 10 bases, with 17 bases remaining between them.

Points on this clonotype: A far larger clone is a single base away, which makes a read error likely. The J gene is TRBJ2-3, the V gene TRBV7-2, with D uncertain. The J call is uncertain, as TRBJ1-5 better fits the DNA end. From germline, CDR1 is SGHTA and CDR2 FQGNSA. The CDR3 is made up of 15 amino acids. In DNA form, the CDR3 reads TGTGCCAGCAGCTCCGCCGGGAGCGGCACAGATACGCAGCATTTT. This codes for CASSSAGSGTDTQHF.

This clonotype was recorded at least ten times. This chain links TRBV6-5 with TRBJ1-5; a possible D gene is TRBD1 (5 bases). V was pared by 2 bases and J by 0 bases, with 8 bases between. CDR3 length equals 15 residues. Germline CDR1 and CDR2: MNHEY and SVGAGI. The CDR3 DNA reads as TGTGCCAGCAGTTACGGGGGAGCTAGCAATCAGCCCCAGCATTTT. The encoded protein is CASSYGGASNQPQHF.

This clonotype has at least ten counts. The V gene is TRBV20-1, the J gene TRBJ2-7, with D perhaps assigned TRBD1 or TRBD2 (5 bases each). Germline V gene data show CDR1 as DFQATT and CDR2 as SNEGSKA (reference sequence). The CDR3 is 12 residues long. Trimming removed 7 bases from V and 5 bases from J, with 15 bases in between. The DNA for the CDR3 is TGCAGTGTCGGGGCCCTCCGGCACGAGCAGTACTTC. It is translated as CSVGALRHEQYF.

This clonotype occurred many times. This rearrangement joins TRBV7-9 to TRBJ1-1; a weak D match, TRBD1 (6 bases). The CDR3 sequence is 13 residues long. Germline CDR1 reads SEHNR; CDR2 reads FQNEAQ (reference sequence). V lost 7 bases to trimming and J lost 2 bases, with 11 bases between them. This CDR3 is CASIGTTNTEAFF. CDR3 nucleotides: TGTGCCAGCATAGGGACAACTAACACTGAAGCTTTCTTT.